This T cell receptor (beta chain) was captured by sequencing in a study of T-cell reconstitution after alpha-beta-depleted transplantation in children. There are a few counts of this clonotype. Its target is not known. Trimming removed 0 bases from V and 0 bases from J; junction bases left unmatched: 6. The CDR3 runs 17 residues. Per the germline V gene, CDR1 is SGDLS and CDR2 is YYNGEE. General study points: Diversity of TCRbeta at day 60 was high in some patients, arising from surviving recipient T cells and thymic progenitors. Several hundred rapidly expanded clones from non-depleted graft cells reportedly supplied alpha-beta T cells about two months post-transplant. At one year after transplant, newly produced T cells mostly accounted for T-cell counts and diversity.

Construction of the TCRbeta library involved unique molecular identifiers. TCRdb re-called the PCR reads through MiXCR, storing one row per CDR3 protein. The table records about 600,000 distinct CDR3 sequences, approximately 12% of them present only once. The sequenced sample was PBMCs, mostly from graft donor cells, obtained 360 days after TCRalphabeta/CD19-depleted stem cell transplant. The chain couples TRBV9 to TRBJ2-1; TRBD2 agrees at 7 bases. The clonotype was recovered from a male patient younger than 18 who had a stem cell transplant for acute myeloid leukemia, so the T cells may come from the graft donor. The CDR3 DNA reads as TGTGCCAGCAGCGTAGACGGCGGGAGAAGCTCCTACAATGAGCAGTTCTTC. Translation: CASSVDGGRSSYNEQFF.